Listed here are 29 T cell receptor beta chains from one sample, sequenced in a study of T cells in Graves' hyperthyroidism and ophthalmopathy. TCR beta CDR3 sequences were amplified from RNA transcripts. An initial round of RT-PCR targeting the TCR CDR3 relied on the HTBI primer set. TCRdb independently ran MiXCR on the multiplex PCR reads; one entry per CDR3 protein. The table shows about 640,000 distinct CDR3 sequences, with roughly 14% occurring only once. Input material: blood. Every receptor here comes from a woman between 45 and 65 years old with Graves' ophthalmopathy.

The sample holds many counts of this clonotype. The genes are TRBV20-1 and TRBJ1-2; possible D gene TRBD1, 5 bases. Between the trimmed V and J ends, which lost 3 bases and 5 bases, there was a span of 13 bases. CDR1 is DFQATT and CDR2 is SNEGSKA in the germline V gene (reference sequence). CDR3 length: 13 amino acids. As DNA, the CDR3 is TGCAGTGCTAGCAGGGAGCTTGGGTATGGCTACACCTTC. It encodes CSASRELGYGYTF.

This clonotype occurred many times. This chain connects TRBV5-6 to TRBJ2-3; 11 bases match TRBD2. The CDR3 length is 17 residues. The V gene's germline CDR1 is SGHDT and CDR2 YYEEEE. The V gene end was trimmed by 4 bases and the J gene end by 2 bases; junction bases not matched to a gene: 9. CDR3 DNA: TGTGCCAGCAGCGTGGAGGGGACTAGCGGCACCACAGATACGCAGTATTTT. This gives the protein CASSVEGTSGTTDTQYF.

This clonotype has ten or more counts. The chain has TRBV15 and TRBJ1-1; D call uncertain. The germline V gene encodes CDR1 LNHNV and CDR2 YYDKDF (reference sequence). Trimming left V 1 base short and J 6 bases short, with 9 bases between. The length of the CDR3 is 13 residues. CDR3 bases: TGTGCCACCAGCAGAGGCCTGATGGCTGAAGCTTTCTTT. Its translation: CATSRGLMAEAFF.

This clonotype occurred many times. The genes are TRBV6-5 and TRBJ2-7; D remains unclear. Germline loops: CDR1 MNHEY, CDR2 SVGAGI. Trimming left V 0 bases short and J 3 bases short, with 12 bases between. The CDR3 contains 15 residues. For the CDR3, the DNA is TGTGCCAGCAGTTACTCGAGGCACCCGGGCTACGAGCAGTACTTC. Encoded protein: CASSYSRHPGYEQYF.

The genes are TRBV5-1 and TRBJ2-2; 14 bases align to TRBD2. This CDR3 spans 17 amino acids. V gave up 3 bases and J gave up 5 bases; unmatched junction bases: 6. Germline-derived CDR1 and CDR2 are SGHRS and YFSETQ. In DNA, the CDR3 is TGCGCCAGCAGCTCGGGACTAGCGGGAGAACGGACCGGGGAGCTGTTTTTT. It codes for CASSSGLAGERTGELFF.

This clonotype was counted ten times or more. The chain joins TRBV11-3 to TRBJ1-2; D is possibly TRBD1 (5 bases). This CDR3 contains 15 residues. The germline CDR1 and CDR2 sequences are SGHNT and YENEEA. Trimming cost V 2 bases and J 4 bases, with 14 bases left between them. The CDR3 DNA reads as TGTGCCAGCAGCTTATACCTCGACAGACCCTATGGCTACACCTTC. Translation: CASSLYLDRPYGYTF.

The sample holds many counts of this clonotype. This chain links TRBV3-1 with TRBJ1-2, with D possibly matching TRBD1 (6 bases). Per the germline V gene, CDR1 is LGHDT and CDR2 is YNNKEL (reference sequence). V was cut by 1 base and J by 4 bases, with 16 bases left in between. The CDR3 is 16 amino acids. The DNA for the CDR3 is TGTGCCAGCAGCCAAGCCTTGCAGGGGATCACCTATGGCTACACCTTC. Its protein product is CASSQALQGITYGYTF.

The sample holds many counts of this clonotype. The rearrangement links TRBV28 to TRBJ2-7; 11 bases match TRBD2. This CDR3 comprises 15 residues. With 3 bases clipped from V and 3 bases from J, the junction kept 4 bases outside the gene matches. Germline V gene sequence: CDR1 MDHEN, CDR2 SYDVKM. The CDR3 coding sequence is TGTGCCAGCAGTTTTGAACTAGCGGGGGACTACGAGCAGTACTTC. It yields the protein CASSFELAGDYEQYF. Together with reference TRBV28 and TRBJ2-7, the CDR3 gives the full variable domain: DVKVTQSSRYLVKRTGEKVFLECVQDMDHENMFWYRQDPGLGLRLIYFSYDVKMKEKGDIPEGYSVSREKKERFSLILESASTNQTSMYLCASSFELAGDYEQYFGPGTRLTVT.

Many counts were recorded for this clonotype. The CDR3 protein is CASSYVGLVGNNEQFF. In DNA form, the CDR3 reads TGTGCCAGCAGTTACGTCGGACTAGTTGGAAACAATGAGCAGTTCTTC. The rearrangement links TRBV6-5 to TRBJ2-1, with TRBD2 identical over 7 bases. With 2 bases clipped from V and 5 bases from J, the junction kept 9 bases outside the gene matches. CDR3 length equals 16 residues. Germline-derived CDR1 and CDR2 are MNHEY and SVGAGI.

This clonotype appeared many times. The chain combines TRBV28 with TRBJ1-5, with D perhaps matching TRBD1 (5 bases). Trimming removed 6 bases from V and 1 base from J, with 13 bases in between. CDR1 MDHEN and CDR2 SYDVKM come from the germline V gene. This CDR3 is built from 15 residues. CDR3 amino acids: CASRPQGSSNQPQHF. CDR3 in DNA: TGTGCCAGCAGACCTCAGGGTTCGAGCAATCAGCCCCAGCATTTT.

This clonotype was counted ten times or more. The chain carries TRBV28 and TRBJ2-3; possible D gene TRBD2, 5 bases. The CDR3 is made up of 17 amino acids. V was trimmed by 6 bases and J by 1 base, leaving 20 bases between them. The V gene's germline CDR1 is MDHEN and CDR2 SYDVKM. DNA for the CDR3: TGTGCCAGCAGCTACTTTTTCCGGGGAAAGGGCACAGATACGCAGTATTTT. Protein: CASSYFFRGKGTDTQYF.

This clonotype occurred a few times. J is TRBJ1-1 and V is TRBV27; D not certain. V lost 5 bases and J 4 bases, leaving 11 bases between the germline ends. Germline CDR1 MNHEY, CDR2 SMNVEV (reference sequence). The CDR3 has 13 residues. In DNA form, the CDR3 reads TGTGCCAGCAGTGAATTTATTGGCACTGAAGCTTTCTTT. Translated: CASSEFIGTEAFF.

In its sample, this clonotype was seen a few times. This CDR3 reads CASSPTLTNYGYTF. The CDR3 DNA follows: TGTGCCAGCAGTCCGACACTTACTAACTATGGCTACACCTTC. The gene calls are TRBV6-1 and TRBJ1-2; D is undetermined. Trimming shortened V by 5 bases and J by 0 bases, and 10 bases separated the two germline ends. Per germline, CDR1 MNHNS and CDR2 SASEGT. The CDR3 loop spans 14 amino acids.

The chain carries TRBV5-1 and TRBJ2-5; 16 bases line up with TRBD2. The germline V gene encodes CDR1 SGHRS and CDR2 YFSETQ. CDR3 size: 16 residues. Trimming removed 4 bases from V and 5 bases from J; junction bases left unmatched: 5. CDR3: CASSMGLAGGLETQYF. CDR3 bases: TGCGCCAGCAGCATGGGACTAGCGGGAGGGCTGGAGACCCAGTACTTC.

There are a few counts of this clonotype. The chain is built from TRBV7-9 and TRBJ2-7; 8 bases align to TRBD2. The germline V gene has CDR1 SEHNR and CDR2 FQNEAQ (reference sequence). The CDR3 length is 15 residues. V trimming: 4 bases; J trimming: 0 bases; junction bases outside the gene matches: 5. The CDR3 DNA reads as TGTGCCAGCAGCTCCGAGCGGGAGAGCTCCTACGAGCAGTACTTC. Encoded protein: CASSSERESSYEQYF.

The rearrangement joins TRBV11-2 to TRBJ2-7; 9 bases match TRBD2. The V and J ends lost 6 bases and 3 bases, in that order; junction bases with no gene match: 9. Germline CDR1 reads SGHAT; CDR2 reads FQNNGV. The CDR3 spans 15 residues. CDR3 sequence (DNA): TGTGCCAGCAGACCTGGCGGGAGGGCCATCTACGAGCAGTACTTC. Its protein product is CASRPGGRAIYEQYF.

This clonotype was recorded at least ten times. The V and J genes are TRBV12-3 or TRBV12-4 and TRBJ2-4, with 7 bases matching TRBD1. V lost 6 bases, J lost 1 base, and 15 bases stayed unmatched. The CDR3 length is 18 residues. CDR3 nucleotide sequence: TGTGCCAGCAGGCCCCCGGGACAGTGGACTGTTGCCAAAAACATTCAGTACTTC. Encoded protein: CASRPPGQWTVAKNIQYF.

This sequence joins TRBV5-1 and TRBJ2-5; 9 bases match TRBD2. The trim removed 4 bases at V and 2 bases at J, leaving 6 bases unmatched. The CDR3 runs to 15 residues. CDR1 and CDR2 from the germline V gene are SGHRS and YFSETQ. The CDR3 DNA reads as TGCGCCAGCAGCCCGGGACTAGCTGAACAAGAGACCCAGTACTTC. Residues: CASSPGLAEQETQYF.

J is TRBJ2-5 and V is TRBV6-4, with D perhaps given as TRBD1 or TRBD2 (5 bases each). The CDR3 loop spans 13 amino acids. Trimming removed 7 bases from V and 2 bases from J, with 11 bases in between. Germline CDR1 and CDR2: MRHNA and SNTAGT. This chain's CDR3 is CASMGRSQETQYF. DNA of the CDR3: TGTGCCAGCATGGGACGATCGCAAGAGACCCAGTACTTC.

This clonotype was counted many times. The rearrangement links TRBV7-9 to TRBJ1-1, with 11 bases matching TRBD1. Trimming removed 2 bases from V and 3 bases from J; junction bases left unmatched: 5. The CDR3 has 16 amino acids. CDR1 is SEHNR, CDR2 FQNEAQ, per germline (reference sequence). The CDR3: CASSLYRDRGDTEAFF. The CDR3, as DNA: TGTGCCAGCAGCTTATACCGGGACAGGGGGGACACTGAAGCTTTCTTT.

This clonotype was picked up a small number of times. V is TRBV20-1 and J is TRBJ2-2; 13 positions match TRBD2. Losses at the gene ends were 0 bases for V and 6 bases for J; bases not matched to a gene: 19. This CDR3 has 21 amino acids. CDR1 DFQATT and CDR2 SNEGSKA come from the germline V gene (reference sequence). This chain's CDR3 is CSAREYRTSGSSDRRAGELFF. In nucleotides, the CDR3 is TGCAGTGCTAGAGAGTACCGGACTAGCGGGAGTAGTGATCGACGGGCCGGGGAGCTGTTTTTT.

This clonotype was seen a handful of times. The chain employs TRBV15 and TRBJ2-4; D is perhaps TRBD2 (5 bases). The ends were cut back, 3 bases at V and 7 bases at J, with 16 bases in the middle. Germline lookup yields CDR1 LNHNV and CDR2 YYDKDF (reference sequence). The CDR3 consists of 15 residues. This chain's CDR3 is CATSSGVIAGNIQYF. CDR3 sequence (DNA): TGTGCCACCAGCAGCGGGGTTATAGCCGGCAACATTCAGTACTTC.

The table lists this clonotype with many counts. Here the CDR3 DNA reads TGTGCCAGCAGTTTATCCGTGACAGGGGGCCCGCTCGGTGAAAAACTGTTTTTT. It specifies CASSLSVTGGPLGEKLFF. The chain couples TRBV27 to TRBJ1-4; the match to TRBD1 covers 10 bases. This CDR3 has 18 amino acids. With V trimmed by 0 bases and J by 7 bases, 11 bases remained unmatched. CDR1 is MNHEY, CDR2 SMNVEV, per germline (reference sequence). The variable domain in full, completed from reference TRBV27 and TRBJ1-4, reads EAQVTQNPRYLITVTGKKLTVTCSQNMNHEYMSWYRQDPGLGLRQIYYSMNVEVTDKGDVPEGYKVSRKEKRNFPLILESPSPNQTSLYFCASSLSVTGGPLGEKLFFGSGTQLSVL.

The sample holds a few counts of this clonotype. The CDR3 loop is CASSLMGAGTGITYEQYF. The CDR3 DNA follows: TGCGCCAGCAGCCTTATGGGGGCCGGGACAGGGATCACCTACGAGCAGTACTTC. The genes are TRBV5-1 and TRBJ2-7, with 9 bases lining up with TRBD1. V shed 4 bases, J shed 2 bases, and the junction held 16 bases outside the gene matches. This CDR3 contains 18 residues. Germline values: CDR1 SGHRS, CDR2 YFSETQ.

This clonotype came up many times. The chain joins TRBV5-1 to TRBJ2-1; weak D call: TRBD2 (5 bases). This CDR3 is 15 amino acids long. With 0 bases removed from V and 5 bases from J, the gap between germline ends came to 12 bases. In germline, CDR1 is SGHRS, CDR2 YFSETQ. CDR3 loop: CASSLGGMGNNEQFF. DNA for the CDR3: TGCGCCAGCAGCTTGGGAGGGATGGGGAACAATGAGCAGTTCTTC.

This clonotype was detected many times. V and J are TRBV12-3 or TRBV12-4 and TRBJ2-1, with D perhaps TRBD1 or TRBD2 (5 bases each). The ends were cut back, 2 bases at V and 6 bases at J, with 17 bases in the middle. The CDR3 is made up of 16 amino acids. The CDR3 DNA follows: TGTGCCAGCAGTTTATTGATAGAGGGACCTTTCAATGAGCAGTTCTTC. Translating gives CASSLLIEGPFNEQFF.

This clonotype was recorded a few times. In DNA, the CDR3 is TGTGCCAGCAGGGGGGAGCCAGATCGGGATGAGCAGTTCTTC. Translating it yields CASRGEPDRDEQFF. The V gene is TRBV28, the J gene TRBJ2-1; TRBD1 or TRBD2 may be the D gene (5 bases each). Trimming removed 6 bases at V and 8 bases at J, with 17 bases between. This CDR3 contains 14 residues. Germline values: CDR1 MDHEN, CDR2 SYDVKM.

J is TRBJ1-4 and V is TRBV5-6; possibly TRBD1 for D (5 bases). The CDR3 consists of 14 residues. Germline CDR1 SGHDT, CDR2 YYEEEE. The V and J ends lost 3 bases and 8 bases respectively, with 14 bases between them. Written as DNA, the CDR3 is TGTGCCAGCAGCTCCGGGGGAGTCGGAGAAAAACTGTTTTTT. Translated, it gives CASSSGGVGEKLFF.

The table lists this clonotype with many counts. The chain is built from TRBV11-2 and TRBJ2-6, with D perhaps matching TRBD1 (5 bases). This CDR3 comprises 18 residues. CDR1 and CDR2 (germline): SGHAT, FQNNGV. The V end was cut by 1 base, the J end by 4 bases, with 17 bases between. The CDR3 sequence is CASSLGARESAGANVLTF. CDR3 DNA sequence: TGTGCCAGCAGCTTAGGGGCCAGGGAATCGGCCGGGGCCAACGTCCTGACTTTC. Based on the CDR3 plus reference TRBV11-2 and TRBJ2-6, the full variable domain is EAGVAQSPRYKIIEKRQSVAFWCNPISGHATLYWYQQILGQGPKLLIQFQNNGVVDDSQLPKDRFSAERLKGVDSTLKIQPAKLEDSAVYLCASSLGARESAGANVLTFGAGSRLTVL.